This TCR beta chain was recovered during a study of blood T cell repertoires in COVID-19. For the study at large: In each case, the material was cDNA or gDNA derived from T cells, B-cell-depleted T cells, or PBMCs.

CDR1 is ENHRY and CDR2 is SYGVKD in the germline V gene. Germline trimming cut 11 bases from V and 2 bases from J; bases unmatched to any gene: 8. The CDR3 runs to 13 residues. Repertoires were generated with immunoSEQ multiplex PCR, while TCRdb's copy carries only in-frame clones and drops some. The sample lists 250,000 to 350,000 clones, around 90% occurring once. The count of this clone is one. This clonotype originated in a woman in her thirties or forties who had recovered from COVID-19. The chain couples TRBV10-3 to TRBJ2-5; TRBD1 matches 7 bases. The sequenced material came from peripheral blood. CDR3 bases: TGTGCCGCCGCCGGGACAGAACAAGAGACCCAGTACTTC. It specifies CAAAGTEQETQYF.